A selection of T cell receptor beta chains follows, all from one sample in a study of metastatic and nonmetastatic thyroid tumors. TCRdb reprocessed the PCR reads using MiXCR. Among more than 12,000 clones listed, roughly 20% were seen once. Material for sequencing was blood. The receptor set was obtained from a female donor with papillary thyroid cancer or a benign thyroid nodule (not recorded which). Some clones in this sample may be carry-over from other donors' samples. Both conserved end residues are trimmed from each CDR3. The order of the fields is J gene, V gene, CDR3 protein.

TRBJ2-3	TRBV20-1	SAEPGKSDTQY
TRBJ2-5	TRBV12-3/TRBV12-4	AISLALEGTETQY
TRBJ1-2	TRBV6-5	ASSYAGDYGYT
TRBJ2-7	TRBV7-2	ASSEMTGYEQY
TRBJ1-1	TRBV6-5	ASSYSRDTEDS
TRBJ2-5	TRBV16	ASSQTEGGQETQY
TRBJ2-7	TRBV5-1	ASSLGVAGTYEQY
TRBJ1-5	TRBV6-4	ASSERGDTNQPQH
TRBJ1-4	TRBV20-1	SAPETPTNEKLF
TRBJ1-2	TRBV11-1	ASSLALGGAVGGYT
TRBJ1-2	TRBV24-1	ATSEGPSTASDGYT
TRBJ1-2	TRBV4-2	TSSQTVTDYGYT
TRBJ2-1	TRBV12-3/TRBV12-4	ASSLYKLEQF
TRBJ2-5	TRBV20-1	SALAGEGLGTQY
TRBJ1-5	TRBV28	ASSRAPGVGQPQH
TRBJ2-3	TRBV20-1	SAAPLVAGVTDTQY
TRBJ2-7	TRBV6-2/TRBV6-3	ASSWDTYEQY
TRBJ2-2	TRBV9	ASSVSGARAGELF
TRBJ1-2	TRBV7-2	ASSGPLNYGYT
TRBJ1-2	TRBV30	AWRGDTGLYGYT
TRBJ1-5	TRBV12-3/TRBV12-4	ASRRGSNQPQH
TRBJ2-7	TRBV12-3/TRBV12-4	ASTTEYVQY
TRBJ1-1	TRBV5-1	ASSPMEMYYTEAF
TRBJ2-5	TRBV7-8	ASRNMLAQETQY
TRBJ2-1	TRBV4-2	ASSQDWLRGLAGVSEQF
TRBJ2-3	TRBV20-1	SAVRQGSTDTQY